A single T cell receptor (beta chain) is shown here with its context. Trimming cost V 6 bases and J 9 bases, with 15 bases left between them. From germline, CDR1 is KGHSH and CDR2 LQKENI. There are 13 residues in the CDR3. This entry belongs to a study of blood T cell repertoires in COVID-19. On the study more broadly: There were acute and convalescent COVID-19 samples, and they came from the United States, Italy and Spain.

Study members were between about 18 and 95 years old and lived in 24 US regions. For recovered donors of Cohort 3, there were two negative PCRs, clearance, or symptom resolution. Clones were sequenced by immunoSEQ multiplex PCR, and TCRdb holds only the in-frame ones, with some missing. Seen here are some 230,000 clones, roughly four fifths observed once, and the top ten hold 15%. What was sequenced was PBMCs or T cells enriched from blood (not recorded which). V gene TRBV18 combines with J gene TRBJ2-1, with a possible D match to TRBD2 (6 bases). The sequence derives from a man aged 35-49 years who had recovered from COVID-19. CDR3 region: CASSAKEGGEQFF. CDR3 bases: TGTGCCAGCTCGGCGAAGGAGGGCGGTGAGCAGTTCTTC.